This passage covers 4 T cell receptor beta chains from one sample sequenced in a study of human CD8 memory T cell subsets. TCR beta libraries were made by UMI-labeled 5' RACE. TCRdb reworked the 5' RACE reads into one entry per CDR3 protein, no DNA. Reported are roughly 6,200 distinct CDR3 sequences; the ten largest clones contain 35% to 40%. Sequenced material: CD8+ effector memory T cells (TEM) sorted from PBMCs. Specified subset: effector memory CD8 T cells, CCR7- CD45RO+ CD95+. The origin of the receptors is a human donor in good health.

The chain recombines TRBV14 with TRBJ1-1; with no DNA, the TCRdb D assignment of TRBD1 cannot be verified. The germline V gene has CDR1 SGHDN and CDR2 FVKESK. The CDR3 runs to 12 residues. The CDR3 loop reads CASSRGATEAFF.

The V gene is TRBV7-9, the J gene TRBJ2-7; TCRdb names TRBD1, which stays unverified in the absence of DNA. The CDR3 length is 12 residues. The V gene's germline CDR1 is SEHNR and CDR2 FQNEAQ (reference sequence). The CDR3 spells CASSPDTYEQYF.

This chain links TRBV12-3 or TRBV12-4 with TRBJ2-1; lacking DNA, the TRBD1 call made by TCRdb goes unchecked. The CDR3 is made up of 21 amino acids. This CDR3 is CASSLALSAQGTGTIYNEQFF.

The chain couples TRBV4-1 to TRBJ2-1; TCRdb's D gene call, TRBD1, goes unchecked for lack of DNA. CDR3 size: 17 residues. Germline V gene lookup returns CDR1 MGHRA and CDR2 YSYEKL. CDR3 sequence: CASSQWERGPYYNEQFF.